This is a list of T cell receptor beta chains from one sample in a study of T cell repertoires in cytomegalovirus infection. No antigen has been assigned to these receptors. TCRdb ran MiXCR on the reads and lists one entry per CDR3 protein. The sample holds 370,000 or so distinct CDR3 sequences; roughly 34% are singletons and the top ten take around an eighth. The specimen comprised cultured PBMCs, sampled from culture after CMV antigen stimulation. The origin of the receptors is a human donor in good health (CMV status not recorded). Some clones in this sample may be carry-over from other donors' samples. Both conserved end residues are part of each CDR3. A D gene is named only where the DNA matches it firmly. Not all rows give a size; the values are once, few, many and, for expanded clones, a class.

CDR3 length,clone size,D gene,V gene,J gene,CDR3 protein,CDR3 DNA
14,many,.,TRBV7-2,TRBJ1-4,CASSLSATNEKLFF,TGTGCCAGCAGCTTATCGGCAACTAATGAAAAACTGTTTTTT
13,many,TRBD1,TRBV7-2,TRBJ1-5,CASSLQGDQPQHF,TGTGCCAGCAGCTTACAGGGGGATCAGCCCCAGCATTTT
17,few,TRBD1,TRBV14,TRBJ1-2,CASSQDIPDRSTDGYTF,TGTGCCAGCAGCCAAGATATCCCGGACAGGTCAACGGATGGCTACACCTTC
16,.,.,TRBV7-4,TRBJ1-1,CASSSPGSGGNTEAFF,TGTGCCAGCAGCTCCCCCGGCAGTGGAGGGAACACTGAAGCTTTCTTT
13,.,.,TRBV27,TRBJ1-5,CASSPFWDQPQHF,TGTGCCAGCAGTCCCTTTTGGGATCAGCCCCAGCATTTT
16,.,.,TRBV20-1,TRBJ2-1,CSARDPGRSLYNEQFF,TGCAGTGCTAGAGATCCCGGACGGTCACTTTACAATGAGCAGTTCTTC
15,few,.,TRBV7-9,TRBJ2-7,CASSYPPHRPYEQYF,TGTGCCAGCAGTTATCCACCGCACCGGCCCTACGAGCAGTACTTC
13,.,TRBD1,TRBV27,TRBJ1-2,CASSRQGAYGYTF,TGTGCCAGCAGTCGACAGGGGGCGTATGGCTACACCTTC
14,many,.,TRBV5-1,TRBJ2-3,CASSFGGFPDTQYF,TGCGCCAGCAGCTTCGGCGGATTCCCAGATACGCAGTATTTT
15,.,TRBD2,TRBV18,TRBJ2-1,CASSPQGSGKNEQFF,TGTGCCAGCTCACCCCAAGGTAGCGGGAAGAATGAGCAGTTCTTC
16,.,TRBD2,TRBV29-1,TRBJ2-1,CSGSGTSKSTYNEQFF,TGCAGCGGTTCAGGGACTAGCAAATCGACATACAATGAGCAGTTCTTC
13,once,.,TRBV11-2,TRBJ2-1,CASSTSRNNEQFF,TGTGCCAGCAGCACCTCTAGAAACAATGAGCAGTTCTTC
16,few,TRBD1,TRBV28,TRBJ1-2,CASTTRIRGRDYGYTF,TGTGCCAGCACCACGAGGATTAGGGGGCGCGACTATGGCTACACCTTC
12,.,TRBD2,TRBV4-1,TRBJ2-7,CASSPGGVEQYF,TGCGCCAGCAGCCCCGGGGGGGTCGAGCAGTACTTC
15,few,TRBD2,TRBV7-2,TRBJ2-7,CASSFLEAGGIEQYF,TGTGCCAGCAGCTTCCTGGAAGCGGGAGGGATCGAGCAGTACTTC
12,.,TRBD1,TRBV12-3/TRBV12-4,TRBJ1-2,CASRTGGAGYTF,TGTGCCAGCAGGACAGGGGGAGCGGGCTACACCTTC
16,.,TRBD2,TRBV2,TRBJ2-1,CASSPFLAGAYNEQFF,TGTGCCAGCTCCCCCTTCCTAGCGGGAGCGTACAATGAGCAGTTCTTC